These 27 T cell receptor beta chains share one sample of origin, sequenced in a study of T and B cells in COVID-19 patients. TRB rearrangements were amplified by multiplex PCR with BIOMED2 TRB-A/B primers. TCRdb called the multiplex PCR reads again in MiXCR, with one record for every CDR3 protein. Of about 5,400 distinct CDR3 sequences detected, 25% to 30% appear once; the ten largest clones hold 14%. Each TRB amplification used roughly 250-550 ng of genomic DNA from blood. Sequencing input: blood. The receptors derive from a human donor with active COVID-19.

The V gene is TRBV4-3, the J gene TRBJ2-4; D call uncertain. The CDR3 runs 16 residues. Looked up from germline, CDR1 is LGHNA and CDR2 is YSLEER. Trimming removed 0 bases from V and 0 bases from J, with 9 bases in between. The CDR3 bases are TGCGCCAGCAGCCAAGAGACATCGTTAGCCAAAAACATTCAGTACTTC. It codes for CASSQETSLAKNIQYF.

This clonotype is medium-sized (0.01 to 0.1%) in the sample. The V gene is TRBV6-5, the J gene TRBJ2-7; 9 bases map to TRBD1. J was trimmed by 0 bases and V by 4 bases; bases with no gene match: 4. Germline CDR1 MNHEY, CDR2 SVGAGI. CDR3 length equals 15 residues. The chain's CDR3 is CASSSTGGISYEQYF. The CDR3 DNA follows: TGTGCCAGCAGTTCGACAGGGGGGATCTCCTACGAGCAGTACTTC.

V is TRBV5-5 and J is TRBJ1-1; D may be TRBD1 (6 bases). The CDR3 totals 14 residues. Germline CDR1 and CDR2: SGHKS and YYEKEE (reference sequence). The V gene lost 0 bases and the J gene lost 7 bases, with 13 bases spanning the gap. Written as DNA, the CDR3 is TGTGCCAGCAGCTTGGCCCCTCGGGACATTGAAGCTTTCTTT. Translation gives CASSLAPRDIEAFF.

This rearrangement joins TRBV28 to TRBJ2-1; no clear D. Germline values: CDR1 MDHEN, CDR2 SYDVKM. Trimming stripped 6 bases from V and 2 bases from J, with 11 bases between. This CDR3 comprises 14 residues. The CDR3 spells CASRLQTTYNEQFF. DNA of the CDR3: TGTGCCAGCAGGTTGCAGACCACCTACAATGAGCAGTTCTTC.

The V and J genes are TRBV4-3 and TRBJ2-7; unclear D gene. This CDR3 is 15 amino acids long. Trimming cost V 0 bases and J 2 bases, with 11 bases left between them. The germline CDR1 and CDR2 sequences are LGHNA and YSLEER. CDR3 sequence: CASSQDPGSTYEQYF. The CDR3, as DNA: TGCGCCAGCAGCCAAGACCCCGGCAGTACCTACGAGCAGTACTTC.

By share, this clonotype counts as medium-sized (0.01 to 0.1%). CDR3 in DNA: TGTGCCACCGTCACCTACGAGCAGTACTTC. This gives the protein CATVTYEQYF. V is TRBV6-1 and J is TRBJ2-7; D is unclear. Trimming removed 10 bases at V and 2 bases at J, with 6 bases between. This CDR3 contains 10 residues. Germline V gene lookup returns CDR1 MNHNS and CDR2 SASEGT.

The chain joins TRBV5-1 to TRBJ2-5, with D possibly called TRBD1 or TRBD2 (5 bases each). The germline V gene encodes CDR1 SGHRS and CDR2 YFSETQ. V lost 6 bases and J lost 5, with 23 bases in between. This CDR3 spans 16 amino acids. Written as DNA, the CDR3 is TGCGCCAGCACCCCGAACTGGGGGACGTCGTGGGAGACCCAGTACTTC. It translates to CASTPNWGTSWETQYF.

The chain couples TRBV19 to TRBJ2-5; 9 bases map to TRBD2. The ends lost 7 bases at V and 5 bases at J; junction bases unmatched: 11. The CDR3 sequence is 15 residues long. The germline V gene has CDR1 LNHDA and CDR2 SQIVND (reference sequence). The CDR3 nucleotides are TGTGCCAGTATGGGTCTCGCGGGAGGGCCTGAGACCCAGTACTTC. Amino acid sequence: CASMGLAGGPETQYF. Combining the CDR3 with reference TRBV19 and TRBJ2-5 gives the whole variable domain DGGITQSPKYLFRKEGQNVTLSCEQNLNHDAMYWYRQDPGQGLRLIYYSQIVNDFQKGDIAEGYSVSREKKESFPLTVTSAQKNPTAFYLCASMGLAGGPETQYFGPGTRLLVL.

The gene calls are TRBV20-1 and TRBJ2-1; 7 positions agree with TRBD2. The germline V gene has CDR1 DFQATT and CDR2 SNEGSKA (reference sequence). This CDR3 has 14 amino acids. V was clipped by 1 base and J by 3 bases; unmatched bases: 3. DNA of the CDR3: TGCAGTGCTAGAGTGGGAGGGGACTACAATGAGCAGTTCTTC. As protein: CSARVGGDYNEQFF.

The rearrangement joins TRBV7-9 to TRBJ2-7, with TRBD2 matching over 10 bases. The V gene end was trimmed by 2 bases and the J gene end by 4 bases; junction bases not matched to a gene: 5. The CDR3 is 15 residues long. Per the germline V gene, CDR1 is SEHNR and CDR2 is FQNEAQ (reference sequence). The CDR3 DNA is TGTGCCAGCAGCTTAATAGCGGGAGGCCCTTACGAGCAGTACTTC. It yields the protein CASSLIAGGPYEQYF.

Details on this clonotype: A much larger clone differs from this one at a single base, so this may be a read error. The gene calls are TRBV18 and TRBJ2-7, with TRBD1 as a possible D gene (6 bases). Germline V lookup: CDR1 KGHSH, CDR2 LQKENI. The CDR3 loop spans 13 amino acids. In DNA, the CDR3 is TGTGCCAGCTCAAGGACAGTATACTACGGGCAGTACTTC. Protein product: CASSRTVYYGQYF.

This clonotype is medium-sized by share. The chain joins TRBV11-3 to TRBJ1-1; D gene unclear. CDR3 length: 15 amino acids. Trimming removed 6 bases at V and 0 bases at J, with 14 bases between. CDR1 SGHNT and CDR2 YENEEA come from the germline V gene. CDR3 nucleotide sequence: TGTGCCAGCAGGAGGTCTATCCTGATGAACACTGAAGCTTTCTTT. It translates to CASRRSILMNTEAFF.

The V call is TRBV29-1, the J call TRBJ2-1; 9 bases fit TRBD1. Germline V lookup: CDR1 SQVTM, CDR2 ANQGSEA. The CDR3 consists of 13 residues. Unmatched junction bases numbered 8, after V lost 7 bases and J lost 7 bases. CDR3 amino acids: CSAKDRGANEQFF. Here the CDR3 DNA reads TGCAGCGCCAAGGACAGGGGTGCGAATGAGCAGTTCTTC.

Relative to its sample, this clonotype is medium-sized (0.01 to 0.1%). V and J are TRBV6-1 and TRBJ2-7; a possible D gene is TRBD2 (6 bases). Trimming took 5 bases from V and 6 from J, leaving 11 bases between them. Looked up from germline, CDR1 is MNHNS and CDR2 is SASEGT. This CDR3 contains 12 residues. Written as DNA, the CDR3 is TGTGCCAGCAGTCGACTAGGAGCCGAGCAGTACTTC. Translated, it gives CASSRLGAEQYF.

CDR3 sequence (DNA): TGTGCCAGCAGCTTTTCAGGCTCTGGGGCCAACGTCCTGACTTTC. Its translation is CASSFSGSGANVLTF. The V and J genes are TRBV7-2 and TRBJ2-6, with D unclear. This CDR3 region has 15 residues. Trimming shortened V by 3 bases and J by 0 bases, and 6 bases separated the two germline ends. Germline CDR1 is SGHTA and CDR2 is FQGNSA.

This clonotype is labeled as medium-sized. The V call is TRBV24-1, the J call TRBJ2-2; 8 bases match TRBD1. Germline lookup yields CDR1 KGHDR and CDR2 SFDVKD. The CDR3 spans 17 residues. V was clipped by 7 bases and J by 4 bases; unmatched bases: 13. The CDR3 reads CATSTRRDRISTGELFF. CDR3 bases: TGTGCCACCAGCACTCGACGGGACAGGATAAGCACCGGGGAGCTGTTTTTT.

CDR3 nucleotide sequence: TGCGCCAGCAGCCGAGGACTAGCGGGGGACCAAGAGACCCAGTACTTC. Encoded protein: CASSRGLAGDQETQYF. This chain joins TRBV5-1 and TRBJ2-5; TRBD2 aligns across 13 bases. The V and J ends lost 4 bases and 0 bases, in that order; junction bases with no gene match: 3. The germline V gene has CDR1 SGHRS and CDR2 YFSETQ. The CDR3 is 16 residues long.

In its sample, this clonotype is medium-sized. The rearrangement joins TRBV7-2 to TRBJ2-3; weak D call: TRBD2 (5 bases). Germline values: CDR1 SGHTA, CDR2 FQGNSA. The CDR3 is made up of 14 amino acids. Trimming pared 0 bases from V and 2 bases from J, leaving 6 bases between. The CDR3 bases are TGTGCCAGCAGCTTAGCGGAGGCCACAGATACGCAGTATTTT. Its protein product is CASSLAEATDTQYF.

The V call is TRBV7-9, the J call TRBJ2-3, with 9 bases aligning to TRBD2. Germline lookup yields CDR1 SEHNR and CDR2 FQNEAQ (reference sequence). The V and J ends lost 5 bases and 4 bases, in that order; junction bases with no gene match: 7. The CDR3 length is 15 residues. For the CDR3, the DNA is TGTGCCAGCAGCCGCCCAGCGGGGGGCTCAGATACGCAGTATTTT. Translating gives CASSRPAGGSDTQYF.

The rearrangement uses TRBV27 and TRBJ2-7, with 10 bases lining up with TRBD1. The J segment lost 3 bases and the V segment lost 8 bases, leaving 10 bases of the junction unmatched. This CDR3 is 15 amino acids long. CDR1 and CDR2 from the germline V gene are MNHEY and SMNVEV (reference sequence). CDR3 residues: CASGDGTGANYEQYF. CDR3 bases: TGTGCCAGCGGGGATGGGACAGGGGCTAACTACGAGCAGTACTTC.

This chain joins TRBV11-2 and TRBJ2-5; 8 bases match TRBD2. With V trimmed by 0 bases and J by 2 bases, 14 bases remained unmatched. From germline, CDR1 is SGHAT and CDR2 FQNNGV. This CDR3 spans 19 amino acids. In DNA form, the CDR3 reads TGTGCCAGCAGCTTAGACCGCCGGGTTAGCGGGACGGGGCAAGAGACCCAGTACTTC. It is translated as CASSLDRRVSGTGQETQYF.

In this sample, this clonotype turned up a few times. The chain couples TRBV4-2 to TRBJ2-1; tentative D call: TRBD2 (5 bases). The CDR3 contains 12 residues. With 1 base removed from V and 12 bases from J, the gap between germline ends came to 10 bases. Germline CDR1 LGHNA, CDR2 YNFKEQ. CDR3 in amino acids: CASSQVGVGQFF. As DNA, the CDR3 is TGTGCCAGCAGCCAAGTGGGAGTGGGGCAGTTCTTC.

This clonotype was counted many times. The rearrangement links TRBV5-6 to TRBJ1-1; D unclear. The CDR3 sequence is 13 residues long. V was shortened by 4 bases and J by 4 bases, with 11 bases between the two germline ends. The germline V gene encodes CDR1 SGHDT and CDR2 YYEEEE. This CDR3 is CASSNSKGTEAFF. The DNA for the CDR3 is TGTGCCAGCAGCAACTCGAAGGGCACTGAAGCTTTCTTT.

This clonotype was observed a handful of times. This sequence joins TRBV20-1 and TRBJ1-1; D is perhaps TRBD1 (5 bases). The V and J ends lost 5 bases and 1 base respectively, with 11 bases between them. This CDR3 has 13 residues. Germline loops: CDR1 DFQATT, CDR2 SNEGSKA (reference sequence). The CDR3 here is CSAHTGGNTEAFF. CDR3 bases: TGCAGTGCTCACACGGGGGGGAACACTGAAGCTTTCTTT.

V usage is TRBV6-6 and J usage is TRBJ2-3; 16 bases are a match to TRBD2. V dropped 2 bases and J dropped 5; count of bases not matched to a gene: 4. The CDR3 covers 17 residues. The V gene's germline CDR1 is MNHNY and CDR2 SVGAGI (reference sequence). The CDR3 loop reads CASSYSGTSGRGDTQYF. CDR3 DNA sequence: TGTGCCAGCAGTTACAGCGGGACTAGCGGGAGGGGAGATACGCAGTATTTT.

V usage is TRBV7-2 and J usage is TRBJ2-1; D remains unclear. Per germline, CDR1 SGHTA and CDR2 FQGNSA. Trimming removed 3 bases at V and 11 bases at J, with 11 bases between. CDR3 length equals 12 residues. CDR3 DNA sequence: TGTGCCAGCAGCTTTCAAGTTGAGAAGCAGTTCTTC. Residues: CASSFQVEKQFF.

In regard to this clonotype: The CDR3 does not close with the conserved phenylalanine or tryptophan, likely indicating a read error. It is unclear where the CDR3 begins or ends on the DNA, so no DNA is shown, and the CDR3 is as TCRdb lists it. V is TRBV27 and J is TRBJ2-7; the table's D call TRBD1 went unverified against the DNA. With termini counted, the CDR3 has 8 amino acids. The germline V gene has CDR1 MNHEY and CDR2 SMNVEV (reference sequence). CDR3 residues: CASSFMDR.